The present TCR beta chain was sequenced within a study of T cells in localized non-small cell lung cancer. Generated by immunoSEQ multiplex PCR, the TCRdb table keeps only in-frame clones and is missing some. The sample holds tens of thousands of clones, 84% seen once. In regard to this clone: Its antigen remains unknown.

Findings of the study overall: Exceeding tumor, uninvolved adjacent lung had the highest T cell clonality. Elevated blood T cell density was associated with longer overall survival.

The V gene lost 4 bases and the J gene lost 0 bases, with 8 bases spanning the gap. The CDR3 runs to 14 residues. Germline V gene data show CDR1 as SGDLS and CDR2 as YYNGEE. The source material was peripheral blood, sampled before any cancer treatment. This rearrangement joins TRBV9 to TRBJ1-5; perhaps TRBD1 as D (5 bases). This receptor was obtained from a female donor at least 60 years old with stage I lung adenocarcinoma. The CDR3 DNA sequence: TGTGCCAGCAGCCGGGGGTATAGCAATCAGCCCCAGCATTTT. The encoded protein is CASSRGYSNQPQHF. Complete variable domain (other parts from reference TRBV9 and TRBJ1-5): DSGVTQTPKHLITATGQRVTLRCSPRSGDLSVYWYQQSLDQGLQFLIQYYNGEERAKGNILERFSAQQFPDLHSELNLSSLELGDSALYFCASSRGYSNQPQHFGDGTRLSIL.